This TCR beta chain was identified during a study of T cells in Graves' hyperthyroidism and ophthalmopathy. Uncontrolled infection, other autoimmune disease, pregnancy or lactation disqualified patients from enrolment. Looked up from germline, CDR1 is SEHNR and CDR2 is FQNEAQ (reference sequence). CDR3 length equals 15 residues. V lost 5 bases and J 4 bases, leaving 17 bases between the germline ends. This clonotype was seen only a few times. RNA transcripts yielded amplified TCR beta CDR3 regions. The HTBI primer set drove a first-round RT-PCR of the TCR CDR3. MiXCR, run by TCRdb on the multiplex PCR reads, gives a single entry per CDR3 protein. The sample has hundreds of thousands of distinct CDR3 sequences, around 13% seen once.

The V gene is TRBV7-9, the J gene TRBJ1-2; D is possibly TRBD1 (6 bases). Input material: blood. This sequence originates from a woman between 40 and 50 years old with Graves' hyperthyroidism. DNA of the CDR3: TGTGCCAGCAGCCCCCGAACCACAGGGACCTATGGCTACACCTTC. Amino acid sequence: CASSPRTTGTYGYTF.